Listed here are 3 T cell receptor beta chains from one sample, sequenced in a study of T cells of healthy individuals (dated by TCRdb to the late 2010s). Library preparation employed 5' RACE. The run used an Illumina MiSeq. TCRdb trimmed the raw reads at Q25, called clones with MiXCR and kept productive beta chains. Every entry covers one CDR3 protein and lists the most common genes and DNA from its rows. The sample profile shows 60,000 to 75,000 distinct CDR3 sequences; roughly 15% of them were found once. The ten largest clonotypes hold around 5% of the sample. These receptors originate from a human donor in good health.

The gene calls are TRBV7-9 and TRBJ2-5, with D possibly TRBD1 on 5 matching bases. The CDR3 spans 16 residues. The germline V gene has CDR1 SEHNR and CDR2 FQNEAQ (reference sequence). V lost 5 bases to trimming and J lost 3 bases, with 19 bases between them. CDR3 nucleotides: TGTGCCAGCAGCCCAAGTAGGACCGACAGAAAAGAGACCCAGTACTTC. Translation gives CASSPSRTDRKETQYF.

The table lists this clonotype with many counts. The V call is TRBV11-2, the J call TRBJ2-1; D not resolved. Germline V gives CDR1 SGHAT, CDR2 FQNNGV. The CDR3 consists of 15 residues. The ends were cut back, 0 bases at V and 0 bases at J, with 6 bases in the middle. The DNA of the CDR3 is TGTGCCAGCAGCTTAGAATACCGCTCCTACAATGAGCAGTTCTTC. Translation gives CASSLEYRSYNEQFF. Complete variable domain (other parts from reference TRBV11-2 and TRBJ2-1): EAGVAQSPRYKIIEKRQSVAFWCNPISGHATLYWYQQILGQGPKLLIQFQNNGVVDDSQLPKDRFSAERLKGVDSTLKIQPAKLEDSAVYLCASSLEYRSYNEQFFGPGTRLTVL.

This clonotype was recorded many times. The rearrangement joins TRBV12-3 or TRBV12-4 to TRBJ1-2; no definite D call. V was clipped by 3 bases and J by 2 bases, with 7 bases between them. This CDR3 is 13 amino acids long. Here the CDR3 DNA reads TGTGCCAGCAGTTTTGACCTAAACTATGGCTACACCTTC. Residues: CASSFDLNYGYTF.